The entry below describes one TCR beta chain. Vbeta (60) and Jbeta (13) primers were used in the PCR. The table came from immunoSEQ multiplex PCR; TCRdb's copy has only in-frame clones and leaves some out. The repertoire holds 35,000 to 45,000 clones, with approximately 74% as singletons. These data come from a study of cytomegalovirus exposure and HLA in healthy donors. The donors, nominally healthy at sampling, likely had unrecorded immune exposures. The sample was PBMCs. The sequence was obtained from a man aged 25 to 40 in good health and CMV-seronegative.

Here the CDR3 DNA reads TGTGCCAGCGCAATTCAGGACAGGGGGCTCGACAATCAGCCCCAGCATTTT. Translation: CASAIQDRGLDNQPQHF. This chain connects TRBV2 to TRBJ1-5; 11 positions match TRBD1. The CDR3 sequence is 17 residues long. Germline lookup yields CDR1 SNHLY and CDR2 FYNNEI. Germline trimming cut 8 bases from V and 3 bases from J; bases unmatched to any gene: 12.